Following are 9 T cell receptor beta chains from one sample sequenced in a study of T cells after yellow fever vaccination. TCRdb independently ran MiXCR on the 5' RACE reads; one entry per CDR3 protein. The sample holds around 610,000 distinct CDR3 sequences, about 13% seen once. The material sequenced was PBMCs, taken on the day of the yellow fever booster vaccination. The receptors come from a man younger than 40 who received the YFV17D yellow fever vaccine.

Comment on this clonotype: The junction and the germline gene differ at one end; a read error may be behind it. The rearrangement joins TRBV5-1 to TRBJ2-1; TRBD1 aligns across 8 bases. CDR1 and CDR2 from the germline V gene are SGHRS and YFSETQ. The CDR3 sequence is 15 residues long. This chain's CDR3 is CASSQQGVSSNEQFF. CDR3 sequence (DNA): TGCGCCAGCAGCCAACAGGGGGTATCCTCCAATGAGCAGTTCTTC.

There are a few counts of this clonotype. This rearrangement joins TRBV20-1 to TRBJ2-7, with D unresolved. With 7 bases removed from V and 0 bases from J, the gap between germline ends came to 10 bases. Germline V gene data show CDR1 as DFQATT and CDR2 as SNEGSKA (reference sequence). There are 12 residues in the CDR3. The CDR3 is CSVPGISYEQYF. Written as DNA, the CDR3 is TGCAGTGTTCCCGGAATCTCCTACGAGCAGTACTTC.

The chain carries TRBV5-4 and TRBJ2-3; TRBD2 is a possible D gene (5 bases). CDR1 is SGHNT, CDR2 YYREEE, per germline (reference sequence). V was shortened by 1 base and J by 0 bases, with 12 bases between the two germline ends. CDR3 length: 16 amino acids. The CDR3 here is CASSLMSGGSTDTQYF. The CDR3 DNA reads as TGTGCCAGCAGCTTGATGAGCGGTGGTAGCACAGATACGCAGTATTTT. Based on the CDR3 plus reference TRBV5-4 and TRBJ2-3, the full variable domain is ETGVTQSPTHLIKTRGQQVTLRCSSQSGHNTVSWYQQALGQGPQFIFQYYREEENGRGNFPPRFSGLQFPNYSSELNVNALELDDSALYLCASSLMSGGSTDTQYFGPGTRLTVL.

The CDR3 DNA reads as TGTGCCAGCAGCCTACTGCTAGCGAGCCAAGAGACCCAGTACTTC. Its protein is CASSLLLASQETQYF. V and J are TRBV7-7 and TRBJ2-5, with a possible D match to TRBD2 (6 bases). The CDR3 is made up of 15 amino acids. The germline CDR1 and CDR2 sequences are SSHAT and FNYEAQ (reference sequence). V was pared by 5 bases and J by 1 base, with 14 bases between.

This clonotype was detected once. V usage is TRBV3-1 and J usage is TRBJ2-1, with 9 positions matching TRBD2. CDR1 and CDR2 from the germline V gene are LGHDT and YNNKEL (reference sequence). This CDR3 contains 16 residues. The ends lost 4 bases at V and 6 bases at J; junction bases unmatched: 10. CDR3 loop: CASSLNGLAGSNEQFF. The CDR3, as DNA: TGTGCCAGCAGCCTCAATGGGCTAGCGGGGAGCAATGAGCAGTTCTTC.

The rearrangement uses TRBV7-2 and TRBJ2-3; D uncertain. CDR1 is SGHTA, CDR2 FQGNSA, per germline. The CDR3 runs to 15 residues. V was cut by 5 bases and J by 3 bases, with 15 bases left in between. The chain's CDR3 is CASSPPTLGTDTQYF. The CDR3 DNA reads as TGTGCCAGCAGCCCCCCCACGTTAGGGACAGATACGCAGTATTTT.

This clonotype came up a few times. This chain links TRBV20-1 with TRBJ2-5; D is tentatively TRBD1 or TRBD2 (5 bases each). The V and J ends lost 3 bases and 1 base respectively, with 12 bases between them. The CDR3 covers 14 residues. Germline V gene sequence: CDR1 DFQATT, CDR2 SNEGSKA (reference sequence). This chain's CDR3 is CSASFGGVQETQYF. As DNA, the CDR3 is TGCAGTGCTAGCTTTGGGGGAGTCCAAGAGACCCAGTACTTC.

This clonotype has just a few counts. The CDR3 DNA reads as TGTGCCAGCAGCTTAACGAGCGGGATGGGCACAGATACGCAGTATTTT. Protein product: CASSLTSGMGTDTQYF. The V call is TRBV7-3, the J call TRBJ2-3; the match to TRBD2 covers 7 bases. V lost 0 bases to trimming and J lost 1 base; unmatched junction nucleotides: 4. The CDR3 has 16 amino acids. The germline V gene has CDR1 SGHTA and CDR2 FQGTGA.

The chain couples TRBV20-1 to TRBJ2-1; D is ambiguous. The germline CDR1 and CDR2 sequences are DFQATT and SNEGSKA (reference sequence). The CDR3 has 11 amino acids. V dropped 2 bases and J dropped 7 bases, with 6 bases sitting between them. The CDR3 sequence is CSARPKNEQFF. The CDR3 nucleotides are TGCAGTGCTAGACCTAAAAATGAGCAGTTCTTC.